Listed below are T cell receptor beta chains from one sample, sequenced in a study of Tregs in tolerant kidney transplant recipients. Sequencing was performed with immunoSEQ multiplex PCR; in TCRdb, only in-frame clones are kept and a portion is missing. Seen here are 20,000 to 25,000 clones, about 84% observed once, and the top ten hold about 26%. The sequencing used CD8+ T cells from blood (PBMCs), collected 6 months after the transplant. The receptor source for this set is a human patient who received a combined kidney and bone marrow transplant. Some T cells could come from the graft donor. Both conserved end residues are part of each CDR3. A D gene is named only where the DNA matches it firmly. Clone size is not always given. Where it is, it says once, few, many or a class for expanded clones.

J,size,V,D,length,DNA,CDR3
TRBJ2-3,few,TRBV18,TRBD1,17,TGTGCCAGCTCACCGGACAGGGGTTATGGTGGCACAGATACGCAGTATTTT,CASSPDRGYGGTDTQYF
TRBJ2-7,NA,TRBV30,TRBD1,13,TGTGCCTGGACGGGACAGGAGCCCTACGAGCAGTACTTC,CAWTGQEPYEQYF
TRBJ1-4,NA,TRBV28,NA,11,TGTGCCAGCAGCTCTCTCGAAAAACTGTTTTTT,CASSSLEKLFF
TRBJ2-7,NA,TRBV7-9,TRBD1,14,TGTGCCAGCAGCGCCCGGGACAGCATCTACGAGCAGTACTTC,CASSARDSIYEQYF
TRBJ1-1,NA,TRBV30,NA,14,TGTGCCTGGATGCCATGGGGCCCGGACACTGAAGCTTTCTTT,CAWMPWGPDTEAFF
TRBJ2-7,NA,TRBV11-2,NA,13,TGTGCCAGCTTACCAGATAACGGGGGTGAGCAGTACTTC,CASLPDNGGEQYF
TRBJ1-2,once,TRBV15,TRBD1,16,TGTGCCACCAGCAAGGGCAGGGGGCTTGCTAACTATGGCTACACCTTC,CATSKGRGLANYGYTF
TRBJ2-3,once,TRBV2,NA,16,TGTGCCAGCAGTGAATGGGCGGGTATAAGCACAGATACGCAGTATTTT,CASSEWAGISTDTQYF
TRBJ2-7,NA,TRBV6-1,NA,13,TGTGCCACGACCTTTGACAGTTACAGCGAGCAGTACTTC,CATTFDSYSEQYF
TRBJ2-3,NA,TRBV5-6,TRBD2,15,TGTGCCAGCAGCCGCCTAGCGGGTGGCACAGATACGCAGTATTTT,CASSRLAGGTDTQYF
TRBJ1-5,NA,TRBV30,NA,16,TGTGCCTGGAGTGTACGAGGACCCGGAGGTGATCAGCCCCAGCATTTT,CAWSVRGPGGDQPQHF
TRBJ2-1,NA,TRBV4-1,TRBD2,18,TGCGCCAGCAGCCAAGAAGCCGCGTACCCGGGAGGGTACAATGAGCAGTTCTTC,CASSQEAAYPGGYNEQFF
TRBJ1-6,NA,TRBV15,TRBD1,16,TGTGCCACCAGCAGAGATCTGGGGGACAGATATTCACCCCTCCACTTT,CATSRDLGDRYSPLHF
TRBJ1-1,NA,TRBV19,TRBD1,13,TGTGCCAGGCAACAGGGGAGTAACACTGAAGCTTTCTTT,CARQQGSNTEAFF
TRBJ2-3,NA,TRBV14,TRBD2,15,TGTGCCAGCAGCCAAGCGGGGGGGGTTTCAGATACGCAGTATTTT,CASSQAGGVSDTQYF